This TCR beta chain originates from a study of shared clonotypes between healthy human individuals (dated by TCRdb to the early 2020s). Some background on the complete study: Three men and a couple of women, aged 18 to 49 years, made up the cohort. Per donor, three plates each were used for CD4 naive and CD4 memory, two for CD8 naive, and one for CD8 memory. The study deeply sequenced blood TCR repertoires of five healthy adults to estimate repertoire size and the extent of clonotype sharing between individuals. Different laboratories and diverse techniques were used to prepare libraries and sequence TCR repertoires, to increase sequencing depth and limit assay-specific biases. Each donor's leukapheresis produced roughly between roughly 0.9 and 9 billion PBMCs.

CD8 naive samples were CD45RO-negative cells positively selected for CCR7, giving a CD45RA+CCR7+ population that excluded TemRA cells. The donors were healthy, HIV-negative adults who had no recently reported acute infections or vaccinations. Only Caucasian adults living in Nashville, Tennessee, USA were represented among the donors. After blood collection by leukapheresis, PBMCs were isolated using Ficoll-Histopaque density gradient centrifugation and then cryopreserved in the vapor phase of liquid nitrogen. Analytical flow cytometry was used to check the purity and quantity of every magnetically sorted T cell population. Genomic DNA was isolated from every sorted fraction and measured by UV absorbance on a Nanodrop 2000c. The paper's findings and limits, for the study overall: Based on pairwise subsampling, the degree of clonotype sharing among donors was expected to be affected by sequencing depth. Incomplete sequencing was indicated by rarefaction of sorted-subset datasets, despite the large sequencing depth. Only blood was sampled, and tissue TCR repertoires likely differ from those in blood. Because the study included only a small number of donors, the genetic and exposure-history diversity represented was limited. Estimated clonotype richness was generally larger for naive than for memory subsets. Sharing across a few donors was observed for approximately 5% of naive CD4, less than 4% of naive CD8, over 2% of memory CD4, and around 0.42% of memory CD8 clonotypes. Compared with non-shared clonotypes, the clonotypes found in all four sorted-subset donors had higher generation probabilities.

TCR CDR3 regions were amplified from genomic DNA by multiplex PCR using the deep immunoSEQ assay. Extracted genomic DNA from each cell subset was spread evenly across all wells of several immunoSEQ 96-well plates, with each plate serving as a replicate. Each replicate PCR for sorted subsets received around 200 ng genomic DNA, equal to about 30,000 T cell genomes. Purified libraries were measured with a Qubit 3.0 fluorometer, size-checked on a Bioanalyzer 2100, and measured again with the KAPA Library Quantification kit. Every immunoSEQ 96-well plate was sequenced on a separate single-read 150-cycle Illumina NextSeq 550 flow cell. The original methods were these. Because only junctional sequences without quality scores were contained in the immunoSEQ output, filtering matching that applied to full-length reads could not be performed. Sequences were annotated with PyIR, a Python wrapper for IgBLAST v1.9, using IMGT germline references to assign V/J genes and CDR3. Any read was removed if the V/J assignment was weak (E-value above 1e-6), the CDR3 was missing, or the read contained stop codons, out-of-frame junctions, or ambiguous translated residues. V3J clonotypes were defined as sequences sharing an identical inferred V gene, J gene, and CDR3 amino acid sequence. Percentage overlap between repertoires was computed as shared unique clonotypes divided by the size of the smaller repertoire. Richness of each repertoire was evaluated using RTK rarefaction, the Chao1 estimator, and Recon v2.1 estimates of unobserved clonotypes. Generation probabilities for all TCRbeta clonotypes obtained by the gDNA method from several donors were computed using OLGA. TCRdb provides this immuneACCESS table in a form limited to in-frame rearrangements. Some clones are lacking; in checked studies, under half of them reflect an unresolved V gene, and why the rest are absent is not known. The D gene and trimming were derived from the DNA, and the V and J assignments and clone size from that table. The sample yields a few hundred thousand clones; roughly 95% were counted once. Clones ranked in the top ten supply roughly 0.1% of the sample.

A note on this clone: This clone's antigen is unknown. Base qualities are not at hand, and no much larger clone is one base apart.

The sequence was collected from a woman aged 30 to 39 in good health. The sample consisted of naive CD8+ T cells sorted from blood. Per the publication, the cell subset or site label means: CD45RA+CCR7+.

For the CDR3, the sequence is CASSESSYEQYF. The DNA reads as follows: TGTGCCTCCTCGGAGAGCTCCTACGAGCAGTACTTC. The chain is assembled from TRBV30 and TRBJ2-7; the D gene cannot be named for sure. Trimming at the junction amounts to 7 bases on V and 0 bases on J, and the germline ends lie 10 bases apart. CDR1 and CDR2 were assigned from the germline V gene (reference sequence) as GTSNPN and SVGIG. Reading from cysteine to phenylalanine, the CDR3 counts 12 amino acids. Of the read, only the CDR3 DNA is kept; its 36 bases are in frame from base 1.